The T cell receptor (beta chain) described here comes from a study of T-cell memory formation after mild COVID-19 (dated by TCRdb to the early 2020s). For the wider study: TCR sequence clusters from the two donors were found to be largely donor specific. Two young, previously healthy adult volunteers, one female and one male, were included in the cohort. Longitudinal TCRalpha and TCRbeta repertoire sequencing tracked T-cell clones expanding and contracting after mild COVID-19 in a couple of donors. Overall results and qualifications from the work: Contracting CD4+ clones were found mainly in CM and EM memory subsets, while CD8+ clones were enriched in EMRA. The study included only a couple of mild cases, and larger cohorts that include severe cases with pre-infection samples were judged to be necessary. The detection of some responding clones in pre-infection memory suggests that pre-existing cross-reactive memory T cells joined the SARS-CoV-2 response. Balanced CD4/CD8 phenotypes were observed for clones contracting from day 15 to 85, whereas a bias towards CD4+ was observed for a second wave of clones expanding from day 15 to 37. SARS-CoV-2 specificity of the second-wave clones peaking on day 37 was not confirmed.

Ficoll-Paque density gradient centrifugation was used to isolate PBMCs. Remarks on this clonotype: The target of this receptor is not known. Per-nucleotide qualities are absent, and no much larger clonotype sits a single base away.

TCRdb names Illumina NovaSeq 6000 as the instrument used. Using 5'RACE with constant-segment primers, TCRalpha and TCRbeta cDNA libraries were constructed, with sample barcodes and unique molecular identifiers added in the process. Trizol reagent was used to extract RNA from every sample. Library amplification was performed in two PCR steps, and a second sample barcode and Illumina TruSeq adapters were introduced in the second step. Sequencing of the libraries was done on an Illumina NovaSeq, producing 2 x 150 bp paired-end reads. The paper's processing steps were these. With migec v1.2.7, reads were demultiplexed and then collapsed into UMI-guided consensus sequences. With mixcr v2.1.11, UMI consensuses were aligned to TRA and TRB V and J templates and assembled into clonotypes. Expanded or contracted clonotypes were those called significant by both edgeR and NoisET, with noise models trained on biological replicates. edgeR calls used a false discovery rate-adjusted p below 0.01 and a log2 fold-change threshold of 1. As an exploratory analysis of dynamics, PCA with hierarchical clustering was applied to max-normalized trajectories of the 1000 most abundant clonotypes. The CD4 or CD8 phenotype of responding clones was assigned using the separately sequenced CD4+ and CD8+ repertoires. TCRdb reworked the public reads: Q25 trimming with fastp, MiXCR clone assembly, productive beta chains retained. Rows merge per CDR3 protein into single entries with the most common DNA and genes. What appears here as the V and J calls and clone size reflects TCRdb's work, not the paper's. The sample yields more than 200,000 distinct CDR3 sequences; about 15% were counted once. The top ten constitute 3.5% of the sample.

Trimming takes 2 bases from V and 1 base from J, and the germline ends sit 8 bases apart. From the cysteine through the phenylalanine, the CDR3 covers 15 amino acids. The kept DNA is CDR3 alone, 45 bases in frame from the first base. CDR1 and CDR2, per the germline V gene, are SGHNT and YENEEA. Sequenced material: PBMCs or a T cell subset sorted from them (not recorded which). The chain links TRBV11-3 with TRBJ2-2; tentative D gene TRBD1, with 5 bases matching. The source of this sequence is a man aged 18 to 35 who had mild COVID-19 (a few samples of this study predate the infection). The sample titles of this study are shuffled in the database, so cell type and time point are left out; the donor was told from shared clones. CDR3 reads: CASSLSGLNTGELFF. The DNA is TGTGCCAGCAGCTTATCAGGGTTGAACACCGGGGAGCTGTTTTTT.